Shown below are 10 T cell receptor beta chains from a single sample sequenced in a study of cytotoxic CD8 clonotypes in ibrutinib-treated CLL. TCRdb's copy holds only in-frame clones and misses some; the assay was immunoSEQ multiplex PCR. The profile covers approximately 140,000 clones, with roughly 90% appearing a single time and under 14% taken by the ten largest. The specimen was PBMCs, collected after 12 months of ibrutinib treatment. Source of these receptors: a human donor with chronic lymphocytic leukemia.

As DNA, the CDR3 is TGTGCCAGCAGTGACCCCTACAGGGGGCCTCACGAGCAGTACTTC. It codes for CASSDPYRGPHEQYF. This chain connects TRBV25-1 to TRBJ2-7; 9 bases are a match to TRBD1. The germline V gene encodes CDR1 MGHDK and CDR2 SYGVNS. J gave up 5 bases and V 3 bases, and 8 bases lay outside the gene matches. This CDR3 is 15 amino acids long.

The chain links TRBV7-9 to TRBJ2-3; 9 bases align to TRBD1. Germline values: CDR1 SEHNR, CDR2 FQNEAQ (reference sequence). J was trimmed by 6 bases and V by 4 bases; bases with no gene match: 8. The CDR3 spans 15 residues. The CDR3 nucleotides are TGTGCCAGCAGCTCCCCCACAGGGGGCTATGATACGCAGTATTTT. Translating gives CASSSPTGGYDTQYF.

This clone was seen a handful of times. The chain has TRBV27 and TRBJ1-2, with D possibly matching TRBD1 (5 bases). V gave up 4 bases and J gave up 4 bases, with 19 bases separating them. Germline V CDR1 and CDR2: MNHEY, SMNVEV (reference sequence). The CDR3 runs to 16 residues. The CDR3 here is CASSWGVGRETYGYTF. The CDR3 DNA is TGTGCCAGCAGTTGGGGGGTTGGCAGGGAGACCTATGGCTACACCTTC.

DNA of the CDR3: TGTGCCAGCAGTACTTCTGGAAACACCATATATTTT. Its protein product is CASSTSGNTIYF. The chain recombines TRBV28 with TRBJ1-3; D uncertain. Germline lookup yields CDR1 MDHEN and CDR2 SYDVKM. The ends were cut back, 5 bases at V and 1 base at J, with 3 bases in the middle. CDR3 length: 12 residues.

The chain's CDR3 is CASSGDRGNEQFF. CDR3 nucleotides: TGTGCCAGCAGCGGGGACAGGGGCAATGAGCAGTTCTTC. The chain recombines TRBV2 with TRBJ2-1; 10 nucleotides align to TRBD1. The CDR3 has 13 residues. The V gene end was trimmed by 6 bases and the J gene end by 6 bases; junction bases not matched to a gene: 2. From germline, CDR1 is SNHLY and CDR2 FYNNEI.

A word on this clone: No DNA is shown, since the ends of the CDR3 on it are uncertain; the CDR3 is the one TCRdb lists. This chain links TRBV28 with TRBJ2-7; the table's TRBD2 call for D was not verified on the DNA. The CDR3 length is 16 residues, termini included. Germline-derived CDR1 and CDR2 are MDHEN and SYDVKM. CDR3 residues: CASSTTVGLGEYEQYF.

The chain is built from TRBV7-9 and TRBJ1-1; no definite D call. This CDR3 region has 13 residues. V dropped 8 bases and J dropped 5 bases, with 15 bases sitting between them. The germline CDR1 and CDR2 sequences are SEHNR and FQNEAQ (reference sequence). The DNA for the CDR3 is TGTGCCAGCGGCCCTCTCAGTGGAACTGAAGCTTTCTTT. Translation gives CASGPLSGTEAFF.

This rearrangement joins TRBV10-3 to TRBJ1-5; no firm D call. Germline V gene sequence: CDR1 ENHRY, CDR2 SYGVKD. Deletions cut 0 bases from V and 3 bases from J, with 12 bases between. The CDR3 loop spans 16 amino acids. CDR3 DNA sequence: TGTGCCATCAGTGAGTCGATGGGCAGCCTCAATCAGCCCCAGCATTTT. Translated, it gives CAISESMGSLNQPQHF.

The gene calls are TRBV10-3 and TRBJ2-7; D perhaps matches TRBD1 (6 bases). CDR3 size: 14 residues. The V gene lost 3 bases and the J gene lost 6 bases, with 15 bases spanning the gap. Germline CDR1 reads ENHRY; CDR2 reads SYGVKD. The CDR3 region has the DNA TGTGCCATCAGTGAATTTTCAGGGGCCCCCGAGCAGTACTTC. Translation: CAISEFSGAPEQYF.

This sequence joins TRBV29-1 and TRBJ2-3, with TRBD2 identical over 9 bases. Germline values: CDR1 SQVTM, CDR2 ANQGSEA. The CDR3 totals 14 residues. V trimming: 6 bases; J trimming: 2 bases; junction bases outside the gene matches: 6. CDR3 sequence reads: CSVQREAFTDTQYF. Written as DNA, the CDR3 is TGCAGCGTACAGCGGGAGGCCTTCACAGATACGCAGTATTTT.